The next 18 T cell receptor beta chains were all read from a single sample in a study of OX40 agonist ivuxolimab in advanced cancers. This table comes from immunoSEQ multiplex PCR, and its TCRdb copy is limited to in-frame clones, with some not included. The sample comprises about 81,000 clones, around 80% of which are singletons, and around 6.6% rests with the top ten. The material sequenced was CD4+ or CD8+ T cells sorted from blood, taken in a trial of the OX40 agonist ivuxolimab. These receptors all stem from an adult with an advanced solid tumor such as melanoma, head and neck, liver or kidney cancer.

V and J are TRBV5-5 and TRBJ2-7; 10 nucleotides agree with TRBD1. There are 13 residues in the CDR3. Germline CDR1 and CDR2: SGHKS and YYEKEE (reference sequence). J lost 5 bases, V lost 7 bases, and 6 bases had no gene match. The CDR3 nucleotides are TGTGCCAGCTCGAGACAGGGGGCCCACGAGCAGTACTTC. Translated: CASSRQGAHEQYF.

The J gene is TRBJ2-7, the V gene TRBV18, with D hard to call. Per the germline V gene, CDR1 is KGHSH and CDR2 is LQKENI. The CDR3 has 13 amino acids. V was shortened by 3 bases and J by 5 bases, with 11 bases between the two germline ends. CDR3 amino acids: CASSPVTLDEQYF. The CDR3 nucleotides are TGTGCCAGCTCACCCGTGACCCTTGACGAGCAGTACTTC.

This rearrangement joins TRBV5-1 to TRBJ1-3; no definite D call. Germline-derived CDR1 and CDR2 are SGHRS and YFSETQ. Trimming stripped 3 bases from V and 10 bases from J, with 11 bases between. The CDR3 loop spans 12 amino acids. In DNA, the CDR3 is TGCGCCAGCAGCTCAGACCCATCTACCATATATTTT. It specifies CASSSDPSTIYF.

On this clone itself: Mismatch with germline at one junction end may stem from a read error. The V and J genes are TRBV27 and TRBJ2-1; 8 nucleotides agree with TRBD2. The CDR3 extends over 15 amino acids. Germline V lookup: CDR1 MNHEY, CDR2 SMNVEV (reference sequence). The CDR3 protein is CASSLAGGLSNELFF. The CDR3 DNA reads TGTGCCAGCAGTTTAGCGGGGGGATTATCGAATGAGCTGTTCTTC.

In its sample, this clone was seen a few times. The CDR3 DNA is TGCGCCAGCTTACAGGGACAGGCTTCCTACGAGCAGTACTTC. Amino acid sequence: CASLQGQASYEQYF. The rearrangement uses TRBV10-1 and TRBJ2-7; 8 positions agree with TRBD1. This CDR3 is 14 amino acids long. Germline V lookup: CDR1 WNHNN, CDR2 SYGVQD (reference sequence). V shed 8 bases, J shed 1 base, and the junction held 7 bases outside the gene matches.

The rearrangement joins TRBV11-2 to TRBJ1-4; D gene ambiguous. Per germline, CDR1 SGHAT and CDR2 FQNNGV. CDR3 length: 15 amino acids. Trimming cost V 3 bases and J 6 bases, with 14 bases left between them. This CDR3 reads CASSFQIREDEKLFF. The CDR3 bases are TGTGCCAGCAGCTTCCAGATTCGGGAGGATGAAAAACTGTTTTTT.

The chain recombines TRBV6-1 with TRBJ2-7; 7 bases match TRBD1. The CDR3 consists of 14 residues. Per germline, CDR1 MNHNS and CDR2 SASEGT. After removal of 6 bases from V and 3 bases from J, the junction contained 8 bases not matched to a gene. CDR3 DNA: TGTGCCAGCAGGAACAGGGGTGGGGGCTACGAGCAGTACGTC. This sequence encodes CASRNRGGGYEQYV.

The J gene is TRBJ1-2, the V gene TRBV5-4; possibly TRBD1 for D (5 bases). The CDR3 consists of 17 residues. V lost 3 bases to trimming and J lost 5 bases, with 23 bases between them. Per germline, CDR1 SGHNT and CDR2 YYREEE (reference sequence). This CDR3 is CASSSPTAPGRGYGYTF. DNA for the CDR3: TGTGCCAGCAGCTCCCCGACAGCTCCAGGGCGTGGTTATGGCTACACCTTC.

This clone has a handful of counts. The chain combines TRBV30 with TRBJ2-7, with TRBD2 matching 7 bases. Germline assignment: CDR1 GTSNPN and CDR2 SVGIG (reference sequence). With V trimmed by 0 bases and J by 6 bases, 5 bases remained unmatched. The CDR3 consists of 13 residues. CDR3 nucleotide sequence: TGTGCCTGGAGTGTGACAGCGGGAACCGAGCAGTACTTC. This gives the protein CAWSVTAGTEQYF. Using reference TRBV30 and TRBJ2-7 for the parts outside the CDR3, the full variable domain is SQTIHQWPATLVQPVGSPLSLECTVEGTSNPNLYWYRQAAGRGLQLLFYSVGIGQISSEVPQNLSASRPQDRQFILSSKKLLLSDSGFYLCAWSVTAGTEQYFGPGTRLTVT.

The table lists this clone with a count of one. The chain carries TRBV5-6 and TRBJ2-1, with D possibly being TRBD1 (7 bases). The germline CDR1 and CDR2 sequences are SGHDT and YYEEEE. V was trimmed by 2 bases and J by 2 bases, leaving 8 bases between them. The CDR3 length is 14 residues. The CDR3 loop is CASSFRGAYNEQFF. CDR3 nucleotides: TGTGCCAGCAGCTTCAGGGGGGCCTACAATGAGCAGTTCTTC.

The rearrangement links TRBV2 to TRBJ1-1; weak D call: TRBD1 (5 bases). The germline V and J ends were trimmed by 6 bases and 4 bases, with 12 bases remaining between them. CDR1 is SNHLY, CDR2 FYNNEI, per germline. The CDR3 is 13 residues long. The CDR3 region is CASRRVQGTEAFF. The CDR3 DNA reads as TGTGCCAGCAGAAGGGTCCAGGGCACTGAAGCTTTCTTT.

The chain carries TRBV19 and TRBJ1-2; 7 positions match TRBD1. The CDR3 length is 14 residues. The V gene end was trimmed by 8 bases and the J gene end by 3 bases; junction bases not matched to a gene: 9. Germline V gene data show CDR1 as LNHDA and CDR2 as SQIVND (reference sequence). The CDR3 sequence is CASSTGDLYYGYTF. DNA for the CDR3: TGTGCCAGTTCCACAGGGGATTTGTACTATGGCTACACCTTC.

This clone came up once. The chain employs TRBV4-3 and TRBJ2-3; 11 bases are shared with TRBD2. J lost 2 bases, V lost 0 bases, and 4 bases had no gene match. CDR3 length: 17 residues. CDR1 and CDR2 (germline): LGHNA, YSLEER. CDR3: CASSQERTSGYTDTQYF. DNA of the CDR3: TGCGCCAGCAGCCAAGAAAGGACTAGCGGGTACACAGATACGCAGTATTTT.

This clone was recorded a few times. The chain joins TRBV6-1 to TRBJ2-7, with D tentatively TRBD1 or TRBD2 (5 bases each). Trimming pared 10 bases from V and 4 bases from J, leaving 17 bases between. CDR1 MNHNS and CDR2 SASEGT come from the germline V gene. The CDR3 is 13 residues long. As DNA, the CDR3 is TGTGCCACGACTACGACGGGACCTTACGAGCAGTACTTC. It is translated as CATTTTGPYEQYF.

The chain is built from TRBV6-5 and TRBJ2-1; perhaps TRBD1 as D (6 bases). The germline V and J ends were trimmed by 5 bases and 4 bases, with 9 bases remaining between them. The CDR3 is made up of 13 amino acids. Per germline, CDR1 MNHEY and CDR2 SVGAGI. The CDR3 nucleotides are TGTGCCAGCAGTGCGGACAGATACAATGAGCAGTTCTTC. It is translated as CASSADRYNEQFF.

V and J are TRBV28 and TRBJ2-2; no firm D call. Per the germline V gene, CDR1 is MDHEN and CDR2 is SYDVKM. Trimming left V 4 bases short and J 1 base short, with 1 base between. The CDR3 covers 12 residues. This CDR3 reads CASSWNTGELFF. The CDR3 DNA sequence: TGTGCCAGCAGTTGGAACACCGGGGAGCTGTTTTTT. The variable domain in full, with the rest retrieved from reference TRBV28 and TRBJ2-2, is DVKVTQSSRYLVKRTGEKVFLECVQDMDHENMFWYRQDPGLGLRLIYFSYDVKMKEKGDIPEGYSVSREKKERFSLILESASTNQTSMYLCASSWNTGELFFGEGSRLTVL.

This chain links TRBV19 with TRBJ2-3, with 8 bases that match TRBD1. V shed 4 bases, J shed 5 bases, and the junction held 5 bases outside the gene matches. CDR1 LNHDA and CDR2 SQIVND come from the germline V gene (reference sequence). This CDR3 has 14 amino acids. The CDR3 DNA reads as TGTGCCAGTAGTAGGGGACAGGTGGGAGATACGCAGTATTTT. Protein: CASSRGQVGDTQYF. Supplemented by reference TRBV19 and TRBJ2-3, the full variable domain reads DGGITQSPKYLFRKEGQNVTLSCEQNLNHDAMYWYRQDPGQGLRLIYYSQIVNDFQKGDIAEGYSVSREKKESFPLTVTSAQKNPTAFYLCASSRGQVGDTQYFGPGTRLTVL.

This chain connects TRBV10-3 to TRBJ1-4; TRBD1 might be the D (6 bases). Germline-derived CDR1 and CDR2 are ENHRY and SYGVKD. This CDR3 region has 14 residues. The germline V and J ends were trimmed by 3 bases and 8 bases, with 13 bases remaining between them. The CDR3 loop reads CAISDGVGGEKLFF. Written as DNA, the CDR3 is TGTGCCATCAGTGATGGGGTCGGGGGCGAAAAACTGTTTTTT.